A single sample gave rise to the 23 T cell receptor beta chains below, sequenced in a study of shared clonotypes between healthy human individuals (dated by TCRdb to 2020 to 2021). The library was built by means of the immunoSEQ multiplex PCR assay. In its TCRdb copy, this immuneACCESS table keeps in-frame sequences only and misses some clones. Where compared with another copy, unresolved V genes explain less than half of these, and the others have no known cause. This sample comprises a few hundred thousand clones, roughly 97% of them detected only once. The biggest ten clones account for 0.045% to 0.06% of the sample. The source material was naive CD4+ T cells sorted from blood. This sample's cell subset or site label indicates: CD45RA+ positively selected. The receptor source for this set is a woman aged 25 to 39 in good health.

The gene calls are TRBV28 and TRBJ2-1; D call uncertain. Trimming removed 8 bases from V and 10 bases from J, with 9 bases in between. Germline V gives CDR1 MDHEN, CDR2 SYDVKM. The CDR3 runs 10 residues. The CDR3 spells CASGPNEQFF. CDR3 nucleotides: TGTGCCAGCGGCCCCAACGAGCAGTTCTTC.

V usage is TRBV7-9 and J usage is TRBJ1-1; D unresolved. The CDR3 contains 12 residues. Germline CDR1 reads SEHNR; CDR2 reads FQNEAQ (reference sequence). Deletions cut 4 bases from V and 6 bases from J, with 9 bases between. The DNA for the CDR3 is TGTGCCAGCAGCTCCGAAGCCGCTGAAGCTTTCTTT. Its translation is CASSSEAAEAFF.

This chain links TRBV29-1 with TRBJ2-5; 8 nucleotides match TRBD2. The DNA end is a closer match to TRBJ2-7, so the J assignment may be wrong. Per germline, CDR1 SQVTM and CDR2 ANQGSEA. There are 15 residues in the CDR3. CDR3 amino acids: CSVEGRTSKTYEQYF. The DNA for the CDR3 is TGCAGCGTTGAAGGCAGGACTAGCAAGACCTACGAGCAGTACTTC.

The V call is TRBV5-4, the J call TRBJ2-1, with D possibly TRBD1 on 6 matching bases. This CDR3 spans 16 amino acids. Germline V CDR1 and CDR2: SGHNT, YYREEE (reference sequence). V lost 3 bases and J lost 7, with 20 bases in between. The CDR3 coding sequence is TGTGCCAGCAGCTCCGATACTAACAGGGTTCGAAATGAGCAGTTCTTC. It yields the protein CASSSDTNRVRNEQFF. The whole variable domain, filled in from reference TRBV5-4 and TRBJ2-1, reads ETGVTQSPTHLIKTRGQQVTLRCSSQSGHNTVSWYQQALGQGPQFIFQYYREEENGRGNFPPRFSGLQFPNYSSELNVNALELDDSALYLCASSSDTNRVRNEQFFGPGTRLTVL.

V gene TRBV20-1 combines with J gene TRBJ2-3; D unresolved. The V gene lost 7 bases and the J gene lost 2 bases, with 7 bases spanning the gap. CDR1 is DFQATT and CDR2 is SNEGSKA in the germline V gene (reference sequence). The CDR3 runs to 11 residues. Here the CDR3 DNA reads TGCAGTGGGCTCCACACAGATACGCAGTATTTT. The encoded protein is CSGLHTDTQYF.

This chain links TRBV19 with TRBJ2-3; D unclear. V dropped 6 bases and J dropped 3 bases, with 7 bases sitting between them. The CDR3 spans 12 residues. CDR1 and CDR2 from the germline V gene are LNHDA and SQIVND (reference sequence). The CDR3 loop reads CASSTWTDTQYF. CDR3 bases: TGTGCCAGTAGCACCTGGACAGATACGCAGTATTTT.

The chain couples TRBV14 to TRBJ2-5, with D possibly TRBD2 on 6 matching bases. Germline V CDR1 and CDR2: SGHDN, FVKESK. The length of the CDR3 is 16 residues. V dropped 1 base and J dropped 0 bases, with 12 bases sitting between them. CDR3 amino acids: CASSQGFSGYQETQYF. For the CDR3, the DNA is TGTGCCAGCAGCCAAGGGTTCAGCGGGTACCAAGAGACCCAGTACTTC.

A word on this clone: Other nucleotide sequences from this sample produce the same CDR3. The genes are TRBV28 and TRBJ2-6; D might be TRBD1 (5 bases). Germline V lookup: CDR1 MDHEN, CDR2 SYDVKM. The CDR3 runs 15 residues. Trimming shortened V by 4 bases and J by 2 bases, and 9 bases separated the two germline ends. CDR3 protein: CASSSPGTGANVLTF. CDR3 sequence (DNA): TGTGCCAGCAGTTCCCCAGGGACTGGGGCCAACGTCCTGACTTTC. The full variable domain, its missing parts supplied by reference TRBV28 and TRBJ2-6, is DVKVTQSSRYLVKRTGEKVFLECVQDMDHENMFWYRQDPGLGLRLIYFSYDVKMKEKGDIPEGYSVSREKKERFSLILESASTNQTSMYLCASSSPGTGANVLTFGAGSRLTVL.

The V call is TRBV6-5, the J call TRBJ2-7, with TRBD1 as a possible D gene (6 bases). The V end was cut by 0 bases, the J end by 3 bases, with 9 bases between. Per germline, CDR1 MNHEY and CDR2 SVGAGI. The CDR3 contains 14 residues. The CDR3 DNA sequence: TGTGCCAGCAGTTACTCCGCAGGGGACTACGAGCAGTACTTC. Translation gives CASSYSAGDYEQYF.

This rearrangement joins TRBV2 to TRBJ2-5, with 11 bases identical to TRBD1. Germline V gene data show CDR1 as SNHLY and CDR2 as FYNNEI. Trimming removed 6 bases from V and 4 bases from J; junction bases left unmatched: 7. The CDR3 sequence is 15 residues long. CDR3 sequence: CASRTWTGGLETQYF. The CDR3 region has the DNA TGTGCCAGCAGGACCTGGACAGGGGGCTTAGAGACCCAGTACTTC. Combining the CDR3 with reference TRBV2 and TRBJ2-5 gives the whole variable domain EPEVTQTPSHQVTQMGQEVILRCVPISNHLYFYWYRQILGQKVEFLVSFYNNEISEKSEIFDDQFSVERPDGSNFTLKIRSTKLEDSAMYFCASRTWTGGLETQYFGPGTRLLVL.

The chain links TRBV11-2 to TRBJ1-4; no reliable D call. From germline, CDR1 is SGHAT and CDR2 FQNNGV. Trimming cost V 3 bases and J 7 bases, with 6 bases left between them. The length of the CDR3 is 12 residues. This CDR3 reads CASSFAREKLFF. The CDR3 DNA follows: TGTGCCAGCAGCTTCGCCCGTGAAAAACTGTTTTTT.

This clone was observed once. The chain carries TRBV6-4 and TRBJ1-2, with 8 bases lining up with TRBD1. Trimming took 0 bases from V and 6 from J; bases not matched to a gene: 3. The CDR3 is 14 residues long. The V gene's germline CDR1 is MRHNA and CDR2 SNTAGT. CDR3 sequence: CASSDSNRGDGYTF. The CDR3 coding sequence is TGTGCCAGCAGTGACTCGAACAGGGGGGATGGCTACACCTTC.

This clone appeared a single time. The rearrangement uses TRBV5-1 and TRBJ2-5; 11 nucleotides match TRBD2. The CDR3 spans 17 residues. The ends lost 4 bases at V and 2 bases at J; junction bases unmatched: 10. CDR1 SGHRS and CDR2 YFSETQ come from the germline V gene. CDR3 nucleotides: TGCGCCAGCAGCCAGAACCCGGGACTAGCGGTACAAGAGACCCAGTACTTC. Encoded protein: CASSQNPGLAVQETQYF.

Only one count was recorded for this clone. The CDR3 loop is CASSLDRVQPQHF. In DNA, the CDR3 is TGTGCCAGCAGCTTAGACAGGGTGCAGCCCCAGCATTTT. The gene calls are TRBV11-2 and TRBJ1-5, with a weak D call TRBD1 (5 bases). Trimming shortened V by 0 bases and J by 7 bases, and 7 bases separated the two germline ends. Per the germline V gene, CDR1 is SGHAT and CDR2 is FQNNGV. This CDR3 comprises 13 residues.

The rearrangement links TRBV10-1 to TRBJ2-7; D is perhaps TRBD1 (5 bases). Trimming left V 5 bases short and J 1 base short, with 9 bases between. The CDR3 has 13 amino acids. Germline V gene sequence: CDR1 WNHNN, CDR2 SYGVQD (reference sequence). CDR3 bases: TGCGCCAGCAGTAGGGGCGGATCCTACGAGCAGTACTTC. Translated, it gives CASSRGGSYEQYF.

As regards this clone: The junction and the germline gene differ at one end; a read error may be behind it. DNA of the CDR3: TGTGCCAGCAGCCTAGCTAACATCAGGGAGTTTGGGGAGACCCAGTACTTC. Protein: CASSLANIREFGETQYF. The chain carries TRBV7-9 and TRBJ2-5; D may correspond to TRBD1 or TRBD2 (5 bases each). CDR3 length equals 17 residues. Germline V CDR1 and CDR2: SEHNR, FQNEAQ (reference sequence).

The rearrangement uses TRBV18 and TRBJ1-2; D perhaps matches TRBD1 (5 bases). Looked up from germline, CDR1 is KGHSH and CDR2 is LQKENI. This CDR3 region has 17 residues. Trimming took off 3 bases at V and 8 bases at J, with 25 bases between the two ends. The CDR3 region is CASSPRDGDMVFGGYTF. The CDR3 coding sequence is TGTGCCAGCTCACCCCGGGACGGCGACATGGTTTTTGGCGGCTACACCTTC.

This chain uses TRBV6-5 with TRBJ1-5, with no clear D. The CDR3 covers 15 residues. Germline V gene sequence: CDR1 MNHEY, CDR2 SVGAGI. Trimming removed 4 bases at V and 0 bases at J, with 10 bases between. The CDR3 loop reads CASSLAQNSNQPQHF. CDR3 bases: TGTGCCAGCAGTTTGGCACAGAATAGCAATCAGCCCCAGCATTTT.

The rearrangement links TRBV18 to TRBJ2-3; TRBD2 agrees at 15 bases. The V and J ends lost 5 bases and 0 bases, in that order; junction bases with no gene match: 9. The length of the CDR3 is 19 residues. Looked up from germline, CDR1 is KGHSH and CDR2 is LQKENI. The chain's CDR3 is CASSRTSGRAPASTDTQYF. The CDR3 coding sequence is TGTGCCAGCTCAAGGACTAGCGGGAGGGCTCCCGCTAGCACAGATACGCAGTATTTT.

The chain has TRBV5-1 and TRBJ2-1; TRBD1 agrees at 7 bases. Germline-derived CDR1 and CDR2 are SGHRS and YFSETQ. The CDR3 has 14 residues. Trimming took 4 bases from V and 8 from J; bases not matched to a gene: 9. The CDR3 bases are TGCGCCAGCAGCCCCGACAGGGATCGGGATGAGCAGTTCTTC. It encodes CASSPDRDRDEQFF.

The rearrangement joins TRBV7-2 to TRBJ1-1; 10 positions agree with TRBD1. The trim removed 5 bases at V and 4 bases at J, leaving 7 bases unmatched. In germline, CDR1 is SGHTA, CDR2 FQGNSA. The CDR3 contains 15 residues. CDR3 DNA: TGTGCCAGCAGCAGAGAGACAGGGGGCATCACTGAAGCTTTCTTT. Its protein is CASSRETGGITEAFF.

DNA for the CDR3: TGTGCCAGCTCACCACCCGGAGTACAAGAGACCCAGTACTTC. Protein product: CASSPPGVQETQYF. The chain has TRBV18 and TRBJ2-5; D is unclear. The CDR3 totals 14 residues. CDR1 KGHSH and CDR2 LQKENI come from the germline V gene. V lost 0 bases, J lost 2 bases, and 7 bases lay in between.

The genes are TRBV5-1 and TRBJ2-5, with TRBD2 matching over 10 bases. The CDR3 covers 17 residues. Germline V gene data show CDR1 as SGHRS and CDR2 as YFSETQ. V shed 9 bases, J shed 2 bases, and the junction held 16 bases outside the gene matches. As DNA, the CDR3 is TGCGCCACCAGGACAGGTGGGACTAGCGTAAAACAAGAGACCCAGTACTTC. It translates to CATRTGGTSVKQETQYF.